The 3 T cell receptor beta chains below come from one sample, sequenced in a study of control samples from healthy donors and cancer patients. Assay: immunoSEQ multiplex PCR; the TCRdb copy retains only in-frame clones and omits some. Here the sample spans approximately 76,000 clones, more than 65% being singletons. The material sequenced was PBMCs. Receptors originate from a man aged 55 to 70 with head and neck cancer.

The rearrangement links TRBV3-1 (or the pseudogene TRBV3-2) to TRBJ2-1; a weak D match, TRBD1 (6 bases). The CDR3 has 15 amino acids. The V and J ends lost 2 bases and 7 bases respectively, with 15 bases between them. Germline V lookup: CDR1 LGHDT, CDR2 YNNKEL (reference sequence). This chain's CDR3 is CASSQRSGEWNEQFF. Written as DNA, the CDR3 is TGTGCCAGCAGCCAAAGGTCAGGGGAGTGGAATGAGCAGTTCTTC.

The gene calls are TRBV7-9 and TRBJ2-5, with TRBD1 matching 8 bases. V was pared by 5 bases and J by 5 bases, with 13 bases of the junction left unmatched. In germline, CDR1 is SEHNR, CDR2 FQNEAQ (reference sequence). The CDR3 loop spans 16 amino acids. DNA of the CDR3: TGTGCCAGCAGCCCATGGGGCAGGGGGCAAGTTGAGACCCAGTACTTC. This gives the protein CASSPWGRGQVETQYF.

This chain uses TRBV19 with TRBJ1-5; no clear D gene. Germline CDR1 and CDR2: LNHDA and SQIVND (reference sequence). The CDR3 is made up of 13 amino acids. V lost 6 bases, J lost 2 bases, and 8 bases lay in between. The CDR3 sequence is CASSDGGNQPQHF. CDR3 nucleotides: TGTGCCAGTAGCGACGGTGGCAATCAGCCCCAGCATTTT.